This TCR beta chain was sequenced in a study of blood T cell repertoires in COVID-19 (dated by TCRdb to about 2020). Looking at the study overall: The collaborator samples originated in the United States, Italy and Spain and spanned the acute and convalescent phases of COVID-19. The material from the prospective study consisted of cDNA or gDNA derived from T cells, B-cell-depleted T cells, or PBMCs. The dataset comprised deeply sampled blood TCRbeta repertoires from subjects exposed to, actively infected with, or recovered from COVID-19. The repertoires were released in a freely available public database intended as a resource for research on the immune response to SARS-CoV-2. Samples came from the ongoing ImmuneRACE study (first 160 participants) plus 1,254 subjects from 6 global collaborators. Nearly every sample came with metadata listing a de-identified subject ID, COVID-19 status, age in years and sex. Where available, HLA class I and class II types were taken from metadata supplied by the sample provider and were not determined by assay-based typing. The study at large found these results: How much clinical and demographic metadata was included differed by source and by participant, and the metadata was provided uncurated.

Each collaborating institution followed its own protocols to collect whole blood in K2EDTA tubes. For TCRbeta analysis, collaborators shipped samples as frozen whole blood, isolated PBMCs, or DNA extracted from either of those sample types. Germline trimming amounts to 2 bases on V and 9 bases on J, with 4 as the count of junction bases outside the gene matches. From the cysteine up to the phenylalanine, the CDR3 has a length of 15 residues. Kept here is only the CDR3 DNA, which spans 45 bases and is read in frame from base 1. Reading the germline V gene gives CDR1 SGHTA and CDR2 FQGNSA. The immunoSEQ Assay, a bias-controlled multiplex PCR, was used to amplify TCRbeta CDR3 regions from genomic DNA. Concerning the study's data processing: The number of nucleated cells in each sample was estimated from the amplification of reference gene primers within the assay. To quantify the absolute abundance of each unique TCRbeta CDR3 rearrangement, sequence reads were collapsed and filtered. For each sample, productive Simpson clonality was calculated as the square root of Simpson's diversity index across productive rearrangements. TCRdb took this table from immuneACCESS and kept in-frame rearrangements with V and J called. Such tables lack part of the clones; where checked against another copy, unresolved V genes explain under half of the gap, and the rest is unexplained. The DNA was the basis for D and trimming; V, J and clone size are from that table. The sample table shows about 57,000 clones, and roughly 85% are seen once. Approximately 3.8% of the sample belongs to the ten largest clones.

Regarding this clone: Its antigen remains unidentified. One base away there is no much larger clone; base qualities are not given.

The sequence came from a man in his 60s with acute or convalescent COVID-19. The sample was peripheral blood. The chain is assembled from TRBV7-2 and TRBJ1-6, with TRBD1 matching 10 junction bases. The nucleotide sequence is given as TGTGCCAGCAGCTTACGACAGGGGGCGAGTTCACCCCTCCACTTT. Translated, this gives CASSLRQGASSPLHF.